This TCR beta chain was documented in a study of blood T cells in healthy people across ages (dated by TCRdb to 2014 to 2015). At the level of the whole study: In model experiments, template switching captured roughly one uniquely barcoded TCR beta cDNA molecule for every two T cells. Using deep sequencing normalized with unique cDNA molecular identifiers, the study measured how TCR beta repertoire diversity changes with age. Four age groups were formed from the donors: young (average 16 years), middle-aged (more than 35), aged (62) and long-lived (approximately 78). Donors of different ages were randomly distributed across sequencing lanes to avoid experimental bias. For two donors (one aged 18 to 30 and one aged 80 or older), the study analyzed two additional independent replicas of 1 million unique cDNA reads from the same blood draw. Overall results and qualifications from the work: Because donor CMV infection status was unknown, age-related changes in expanded clonotypes were potentially confounded. Since profiling was done on bulk unsorted PBMCs, naive and antigen-experienced compartments could not be conclusively compared. A strong correlation was found between observed TCR beta diversity and the percentage of naive T cells measured by flow cytometry. Observed TCR beta diversity per million T cells fell roughly linearly with age, and a significant reduction was already apparent by age around 40. Estimates of total diversity based on one million sequenced T cells were considered lower bounds and underestimates. Compared with the aged group, the long-lived group had more naive CD4+ T cells, fewer expanded clones and increased TCR diversity, a pattern suggesting age selection.

Libraries were constructed by 5' RACE. The instrument was an Illumina HiSeq 2500. A second roughly 7 to 11 cycle PCR used a sample-barcoded 5' primer and a J-beta primer mix. A template-switch 5' adaptor carrying 12 random nucleotides introduced a unique molecular identifier onto each TCR beta cDNA molecule. At least 2.5 million CDR3-containing paired-end reads were obtained from each sample. First-strand cDNA synthesis was performed from all RNA using the Mint cDNA synthesis kit, with priming by a TRBC-specific oligonucleotide. All cDNA was treated with uracil-DNA glycosylase and then went through a first 18-cycle PCR with the universal primers M1SS and BC2_uni_R. The paper's processing steps were these. Each sample was normalized by randomly selecting 1 million high-quality reads, each carrying a distinct molecular identifier. Instead of being binned into consensus sequences, reads that shared molecular identifiers were thrown out. MiTCR, run with a Q25 quality threshold and the strictest error-elimination algorithm, handled CDR3 identification, clonotype clustering and error correction. Lower-bound total TCR beta diversity was estimated with a nonparametric unseen species model using Euler transformation. TCRdb itself trimmed the public reads at Q25 with fastp, ran MiXCR and retained productive beta chains. All rows with the same CDR3 protein become a single entry with the most common DNA and genes. TCRdb, not the original authors, processed these V and J calls. For this sample the table gives 700,000 to 950,000 distinct CDR3 sequences, of which roughly two fifths were detected only once. Clones ranked in the top ten supply 20% to 25% of the sample.

Turning to this clonotype: Its antigen is currently not known. No per-base quality is available; no much larger clone lies one base away.

Donors were a few dozen systemically healthy Caucasian individuals from Russia aged roughly 6 to 95 years. Approximately 9.7 milliliters of peripheral blood were drawn from each donor into EDTA-treated Vacutainer tubes. Ficoll-Paque density-gradient centrifugation was used to isolate PBMCs, with at least 7 million per sample. Trizol reagent was used to extract total RNA from PBMCs, with at least 5.5 micrograms per sample. For every donor, flow cytometry on a PBMC aliquot measured the percentage of naive CD45RAhigh/CD27high T cells. The sequenced material came from blood. The receptor was derived from an older woman in good health.

The DNA reads as follows: TGTGCCAGCAGCTTAGCAGACAGGGGCACCTATGGCTACACCTTC. Translated, it gives CASSLADRGTYGYTF. The rearranged chain carries TRBV7-8 and TRBJ1-2, with 8 middle bases fitting TRBD1. At the junction V is shortened by 0 bases and J by 4 bases; bases outside the gene matches: 4. The cysteine opens and the phenylalanine closes a CDR3 of 15 amino acids. Only the CDR3 region is kept as DNA, spanning 45 bases read in frame from base 1. The CDR1 and CDR2 encoded by the germline V gene are SGHVS and FQNEAQ.